This TCR beta chain was found in a study of cytomegalovirus exposure and HLA in healthy donors. In the case of this clone: Antigen: not known.

PCR employed 60 Vbeta and 13 Jbeta primers. Using immunoSEQ multiplex PCR, the repertoire was profiled, and TCRdb retains in-frame clones only, with some absent. The sample comprises some 200,000 clones, about 80% of which are singletons, and roughly 2.5% rests with the top ten. General study results and limits: A later analysis reportedly identified an Asian-associated ancestry cluster as carrying fewer N-insertions than the approximately 670-donor mean. It is likely that the observed cluster of highly shared sequence variants was a sequencing artifact. An assumption of roughly uniform sequencing depth across donors underlay the presence/absence analyses.

The source is a woman in her sixties in good health and CMV-seropositive. The specimen was PBMCs.

The CDR3 reads CATSNRQGTPGNTIYF. The CDR3 DNA is TGTGCCACCAGCAACCGACAGGGGACCCCTGGAAACACCATATATTTT. The rearrangement joins TRBV15 to TRBJ1-3, with TRBD1 matching over 8 bases. Germline lookup yields CDR1 LNHNV and CDR2 YYDKDF (reference sequence). The V gene end was trimmed by 4 bases and the J gene end by 2 bases; junction bases not matched to a gene: 7. This CDR3 has 16 amino acids.